Included here is one TCR beta chain sequence, with context. CDR1 DFQATT and CDR2 SNEGSKA come from the germline V gene (reference sequence). CDR3 length: 14 amino acids. V lost 6 bases and J lost 6, with 20 bases in between. The data were obtained in a study of metastatic and nonmetastatic thyroid tumors. No treatment of any kind had been given to any patient before thyroid surgery. TCRdb reanalyzed the PCR reads with MiXCR. The table lists some 25,000 clones, approximately 20% of them singletons. The sequence was collected from a female donor with papillary thyroid cancer or a benign thyroid nodule (not recorded which). Some clones in this sample may be carry-over from other donors' samples. The V gene is TRBV20-1, the J gene TRBJ1-2; D is undetermined. The sequencing sample was made of blood. The CDR3: CSAVNPQANHGYTF. The CDR3 coding sequence is TGCAGTGCAGTGAACCCCCAGGCCAACCATGGCTACACCTTC.